The TCR beta chain described here comes from a study of blood T cell repertoires in COVID-19. Overall study: Sites in the United States, Italy and Spain provided acute and convalescent COVID-19 samples. PBMCs, B-cell-depleted T cells, or T cells were the source of the cDNA or gDNA that made up the material.

In the authors' workflow: By means of reference gene primer amplification, nucleated cell counts were estimated. The method was immunoSEQ multiplex PCR; TCRdb's version includes in-frame clones alone and lacks a portion of them. V, J and clone size were drawn from that table, and D and trimming were deduced from the DNA. Found here are 65,000 to 85,000 clones, roughly 80% of them singletons; the top ten hold over 15%. The ends lost 0 bases at V and 1 base at J; junction bases unmatched: 6. Looked up from germline, CDR1 is LGHDT and CDR2 is YNNKEL (reference sequence). There are 18 residues in the CDR3. Only one count was recorded for this clone.

The specimen was peripheral blood. The receptor comes from a woman aged 55-70 years with acute or convalescent COVID-19. The chain joins TRBV3-1 (or the pseudogene TRBV3-2) to TRBJ2-3, with 11 bases matching TRBD2. The CDR3 reads CASSQDLAGGARTDTQYF. The DNA for the CDR3 is TGTGCCAGCAGCCAAGATCTAGCGGGGGGAGCCCGCACAGATACGCAGTATTTT.